This T cell receptor beta chain stems from a study of shared clonotypes between healthy human individuals. Study conclusions and caveats: Deeper or shallower sequencing was expected to change how clonotypes are shared among donors. Blood alone was sampled, and tissue repertoires likely differ.

Donation came from healthy HIV-negative adults that had no recent acute infections or vaccinations. The CDR3 is 14 amino acids. In germline, CDR1 is SNHLY, CDR2 FYNNEI. Losses at the gene ends were 8 bases for V and 8 bases for J; bases not matched to a gene: 11. As regards this clone: Its specificity is unknown.

Produced via immunoSEQ multiplex PCR; TCRdb's table is partial and in-frame only. The sample comprises 2 million to 2.5 million clones, 95% of which are singletons, and roughly 0.13% rests with the top ten. Sequencing input: naive CD4+ T cells sorted from blood. Subset specified: CD45RA+ positively selected. V usage is TRBV2 and J usage is TRBJ1-2, with 10 positions matching TRBD1. This clonotype was obtained from a man between 18 and 29 years old in good health. The CDR3 DNA follows: TGTGCCAGCGCGGAGACAGGGGGCACTCGGGGCTACACCTTC. Protein: CASAETGGTRGYTF.